Presented here are 13 T cell receptor beta chains from one specimen sequenced in a study of blood T cell repertoires in COVID-19. The table came from immunoSEQ multiplex PCR; TCRdb's copy has only in-frame clones and leaves some out. The sample includes about 220,000 clones, around 86% seen only once; the top ten take 5.2%. Sequencing used peripheral blood. The receptors were gathered from a woman aged 70 to 79 with COVID-19, enrolled during active disease.

The CDR3 loop reads CASSLHAEGNSPLHF. DNA for the CDR3: TGTGCCAGCAGTTTACACGCAGAGGGAAATTCACCCCTCCACTTT. This chain joins TRBV3-1 (or the pseudogene TRBV3-2) and TRBJ1-6; D is undetermined. Germline-derived CDR1 and CDR2 are LGHDT and YNNKEL (reference sequence). The V and J ends lost 6 bases and 7 bases respectively, with 16 bases between them. The CDR3 consists of 15 residues.

The V and J genes are TRBV3-1 (or the pseudogene TRBV3-2) and TRBJ1-6; weak D call: TRBD1 (5 bases). This CDR3 is built from 13 residues. Germline assignment: CDR1 LGHDT and CDR2 YNNKEL (reference sequence). Trimming shortened V by 6 bases and J by 5 bases, and 8 bases separated the two germline ends. The CDR3 DNA follows: TGTGCCAGCAGAGGGGTTGATAATTCACCCCTCCACTTT. This encodes CASRGVDNSPLHF.

The gene calls are TRBV3-1 (or the pseudogene TRBV3-2) and TRBJ1-4; no firm D call. With 2 bases removed from V and 5 bases from J, the gap between germline ends came to 12 bases. Germline loops: CDR1 LGHDT, CDR2 YNNKEL (reference sequence). The CDR3 has 15 residues. This CDR3 is CASSQNEQKNEKLFF. CDR3 DNA sequence: TGTGCCAGCAGCCAAAATGAACAGAAGAATGAAAAACTGTTTTTT.

The rearrangement joins TRBV10-3 to TRBJ2-3; 11 bases agree with TRBD2. This CDR3 contains 18 residues. J lost 1 base, V lost 0 bases, and 6 bases had no gene match. Germline assignment: CDR1 ENHRY and CDR2 SYGVKD. The CDR3 DNA reads as TGTGCCATCAGTGAGTCAATAGCGGGAGGGCCACGCACAGATACGCAGTATTTT. This codes for CAISESIAGGPRTDTQYF.

This clone was recorded only once. V is TRBV15 and J is TRBJ1-5, with 8 bases fitting TRBD1. This CDR3 spans 15 amino acids. Germline V gene lookup returns CDR1 LNHNV and CDR2 YYDKDF (reference sequence). The V gene end was trimmed by 1 base and the J gene end by 6 bases; junction bases not matched to a gene: 5. Written as DNA, the CDR3 is TGTGCCACCAGCAGAGTCGGACAGGGAGGTCAGCCCCAGCATTTT. This codes for CATSRVGQGGQPQHF.

The chain uses TRBV5-1 and TRBJ2-7; D is uncertain. Germline CDR1 and CDR2: SGHRS and YFSETQ. V was pared by 0 bases and J by 3 bases, with 7 bases between. This CDR3 is 13 amino acids long. The CDR3 sequence: CASSLVGGYEQYF. The DNA of the CDR3 is TGCGCCAGCAGCTTGGTCGGCGGCTACGAGCAGTACTTC.

V is TRBV5-6 and J is TRBJ2-3; the match to TRBD2 covers 7 bases. This CDR3 has 15 amino acids. J was trimmed by 4 bases and V by 4 bases; bases with no gene match: 9. Germline V gene sequence: CDR1 SGHDT, CDR2 YYEEEE. The CDR3 sequence is CASSILAVGADTQYF. The CDR3 DNA follows: TGTGCCAGCAGCATTCTAGCGGTTGGGGCAGATACGCAGTATTTT.

The chain carries TRBV6-2 or TRBV6-3 and TRBJ2-2, with 8 bases lining up with TRBD2. This CDR3 is built from 15 residues. Losses at the gene ends were 4 bases for V and 4 bases for J; bases not matched to a gene: 5. CDR1 is MNHEY, CDR2 SVGEGT, per germline. This CDR3 reads CASSLEGLGTGELFF. CDR3 nucleotides: TGTGCCAGCAGTTTAGAGGGACTAGGCACCGGGGAGCTGTTTTTT.

The V call is TRBV7-2, the J call TRBJ1-2, with 8 bases aligning to TRBD1. There are 14 residues in the CDR3. V trimming: 1 base; J trimming: 7 bases; junction bases outside the gene matches: 5. Germline CDR1 reads SGHTA; CDR2 reads FQGNSA. The CDR3 DNA is TGTGCCAGCAGCTTAGACGGACAGGGAGGTGGCTACACCTTC. It is translated as CASSLDGQGGGYTF.

This chain connects TRBV2 to TRBJ2-1; D perhaps matches TRBD2 (5 bases). V was shortened by 4 bases and J by 0 bases, with 13 bases between the two germline ends. In germline, CDR1 is SNHLY, CDR2 FYNNEI. The CDR3 loop spans 16 amino acids. CDR3 region: CASSGRKRSSYNEQFF. As DNA, the CDR3 is TGTGCCAGCAGTGGCCGGAAGCGGAGCTCCTACAATGAGCAGTTCTTC.

The chain joins TRBV9 to TRBJ2-1; the D gene is possibly TRBD2 (5 bases). Germline V gives CDR1 SGDLS, CDR2 YYNGEE. With 4 bases removed from V and 0 bases from J, the gap between germline ends came to 11 bases. This CDR3 region has 15 residues. The CDR3 protein is CASSLAANSYNEQFF. For the CDR3, the DNA is TGTGCCAGCAGCCTAGCCGCTAACTCCTACAATGAGCAGTTCTTC.

J is TRBJ1-2 and V is TRBV30, with D maybe TRBD1 (5 bases). Germline CDR1 reads GTSNPN; CDR2 reads SVGIG (reference sequence). The CDR3 runs to 14 residues. The germline V and J ends were trimmed by 1 base and 5 bases, with 14 bases remaining between them. The CDR3 coding sequence is TGTGCCTGGAGTGGAGGGACTCAGGGATATGGCTACACCTTC. It is translated as CAWSGGTQGYGYTF.

This rearrangement joins TRBV6-2 or TRBV6-3 to TRBJ1-1, with a weak D call TRBD1 (6 bases). CDR1 is MNHEY and CDR2 is SVGEGT in the germline V gene. Trimming stripped 2 bases from V and 8 bases from J, with 15 bases between. The CDR3 loop spans 14 amino acids. This chain's CDR3 is CASSYRTEGFEAFF. CDR3 sequence (DNA): TGTGCCAGCAGTTACCGGACAGAAGGCTTCGAAGCTTTCTTT.